This T cell receptor beta chain originates from a study of blood T cell repertoires in COVID-19. Generated by immunoSEQ multiplex PCR, the TCRdb table keeps only in-frame clones and is missing some. The sample yields some 350,000 clones, more than 75% seen once. With 6 bases removed from V and 0 bases from J, the gap between germline ends came to 12 bases. This CDR3 is 15 amino acids long. Germline V gives CDR1 MNHEY, CDR2 SMNVEV (reference sequence). The chain couples TRBV27 to TRBJ2-1; D is uncertain. Sequences were obtained from PBMCs or T cells enriched from blood (not recorded which). This TCR derives from a woman in her 30s who had recovered from COVID-19. CDR3 sequence (DNA): TGTGCCAGCAGAATCGACATTAACTCCTACAATGAGCAGTTCTTC. Protein product: CASRIDINSYNEQFF.